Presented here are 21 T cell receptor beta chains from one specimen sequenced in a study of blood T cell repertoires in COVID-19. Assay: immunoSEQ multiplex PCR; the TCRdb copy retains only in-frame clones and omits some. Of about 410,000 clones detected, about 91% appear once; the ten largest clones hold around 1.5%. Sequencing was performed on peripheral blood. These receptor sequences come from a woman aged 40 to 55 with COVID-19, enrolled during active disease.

CDR3 sequence reads: CASSLVEGLRELFF. In nucleotides, the CDR3 is TGCGCCAGCAGCTTGGTGGAGGGGTTGCGGGAGCTGTTTTTT. V is TRBV5-1 and J is TRBJ2-2; tentative D call: TRBD2 (6 bases). Per the germline V gene, CDR1 is SGHRS and CDR2 is YFSETQ. V lost 0 bases to trimming and J lost 9 bases, with 12 bases between them. The CDR3 spans 14 residues.

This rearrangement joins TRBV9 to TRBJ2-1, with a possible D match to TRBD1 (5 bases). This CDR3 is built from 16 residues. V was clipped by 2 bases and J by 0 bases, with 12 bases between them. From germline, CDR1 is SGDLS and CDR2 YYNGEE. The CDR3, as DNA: TGTGCCAGCAGCGTCCGACAGACCAGCTCCTACAATGAGCAGTTCTTC. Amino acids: CASSVRQTSSYNEQFF.

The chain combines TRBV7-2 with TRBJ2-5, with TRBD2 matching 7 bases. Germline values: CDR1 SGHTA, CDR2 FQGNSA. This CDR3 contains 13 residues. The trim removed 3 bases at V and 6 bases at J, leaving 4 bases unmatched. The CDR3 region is CASSFGRGQTQYF. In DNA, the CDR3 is TGTGCCAGCAGCTTTGGGAGGGGTCAGACCCAGTACTTC.

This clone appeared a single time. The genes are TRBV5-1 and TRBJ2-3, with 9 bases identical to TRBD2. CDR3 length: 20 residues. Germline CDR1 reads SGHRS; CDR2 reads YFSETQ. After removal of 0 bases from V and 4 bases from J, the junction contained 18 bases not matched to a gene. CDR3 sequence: CASSLVPSVGGRASPDTQYF. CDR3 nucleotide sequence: TGCGCCAGCAGCTTGGTTCCGTCAGTTGGCGGGAGGGCCTCCCCAGATACGCAGTATTTT.

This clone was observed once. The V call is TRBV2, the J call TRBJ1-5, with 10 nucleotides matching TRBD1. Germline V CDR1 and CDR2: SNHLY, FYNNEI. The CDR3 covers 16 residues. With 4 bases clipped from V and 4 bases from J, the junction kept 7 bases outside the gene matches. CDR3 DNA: TGTGCCAGCAGTGGTGGGACAGGGGTCCTAAATCAGCCCCAGCATTTT. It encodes CASSGGTGVLNQPQHF.

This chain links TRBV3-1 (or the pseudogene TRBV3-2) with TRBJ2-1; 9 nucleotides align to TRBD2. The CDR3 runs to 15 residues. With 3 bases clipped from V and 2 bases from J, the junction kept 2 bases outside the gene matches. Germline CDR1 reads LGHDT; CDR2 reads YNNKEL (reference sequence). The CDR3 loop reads CASSHGGGAYNEQFF. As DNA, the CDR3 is TGTGCCAGCAGCCATGGCGGGGGGGCCTACAATGAGCAGTTCTTC.

In DNA form, the CDR3 reads TGTGCCAGCAGTTACATCCTGACTAGCGGCACAGATACGCAGTATTTT. This encodes CASSYILTSGTDTQYF. This sequence joins TRBV6-5 and TRBJ2-3, with 8 bases that match TRBD2. The trim removed 2 bases at V and 1 base at J, leaving 5 bases unmatched. Germline V gene lookup returns CDR1 MNHEY and CDR2 SVGAGI. This CDR3 spans 16 amino acids.

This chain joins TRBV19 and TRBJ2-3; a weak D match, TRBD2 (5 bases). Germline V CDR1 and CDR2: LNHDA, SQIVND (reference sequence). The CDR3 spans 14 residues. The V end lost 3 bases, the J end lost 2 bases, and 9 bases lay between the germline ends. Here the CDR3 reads CASSIAGITDTQYF. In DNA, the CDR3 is TGTGCCAGTAGTATCGCGGGCATCACAGATACGCAGTATTTT.

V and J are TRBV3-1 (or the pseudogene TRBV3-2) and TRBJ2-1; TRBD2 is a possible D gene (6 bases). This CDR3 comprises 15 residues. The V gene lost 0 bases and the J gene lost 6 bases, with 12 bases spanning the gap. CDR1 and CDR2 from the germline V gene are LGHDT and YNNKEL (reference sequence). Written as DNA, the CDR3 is TGTGCCAGCAGCCAAGATGGACTAATTAGCAATGAGCAGTTCTTC. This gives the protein CASSQDGLISNEQFF.

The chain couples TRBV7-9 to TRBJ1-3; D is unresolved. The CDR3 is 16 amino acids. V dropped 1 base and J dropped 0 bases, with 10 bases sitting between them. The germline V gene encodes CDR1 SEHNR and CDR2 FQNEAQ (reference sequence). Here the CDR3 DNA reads TGTGCCAGCAGCTTAGTAACACCTTACTCTGGAAACACCATATATTTT. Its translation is CASSLVTPYSGNTIYF.

CDR3 in amino acids: CASSPGLPTNTDTQYF. CDR3 DNA sequence: TGTGCCAGCTCACCGGGACTTCCCACGAACACAGATACGCAGTATTTT. The chain has TRBV18 and TRBJ2-3, with TRBD2 as a possible D gene (6 bases). The CDR3 is made up of 16 amino acids. Germline V gene lookup returns CDR1 KGHSH and CDR2 LQKENI. V lost 3 bases and J 2 bases, leaving 15 bases between the germline ends.

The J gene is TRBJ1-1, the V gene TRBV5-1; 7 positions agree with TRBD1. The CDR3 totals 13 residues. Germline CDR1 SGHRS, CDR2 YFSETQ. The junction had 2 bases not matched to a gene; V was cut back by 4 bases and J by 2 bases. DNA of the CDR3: TGCGCCAGCAGCCACAGGGGAAACACTGAAGCTTTCTTT. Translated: CASSHRGNTEAFF.

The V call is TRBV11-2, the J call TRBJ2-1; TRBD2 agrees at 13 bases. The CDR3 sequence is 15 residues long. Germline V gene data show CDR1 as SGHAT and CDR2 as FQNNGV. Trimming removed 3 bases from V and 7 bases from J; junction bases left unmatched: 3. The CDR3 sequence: CASSLGTSGVNEQFF. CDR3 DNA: TGTGCCAGCAGCTTGGGGACTAGCGGGGTGAATGAGCAGTTCTTC.

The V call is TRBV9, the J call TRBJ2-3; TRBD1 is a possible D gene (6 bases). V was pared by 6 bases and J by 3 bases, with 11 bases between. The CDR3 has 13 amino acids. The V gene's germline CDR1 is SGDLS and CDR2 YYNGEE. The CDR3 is CASNPGTTDTQYF. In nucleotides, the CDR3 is TGTGCCAGCAATCCGGGGACAACAGATACGCAGTATTTT.

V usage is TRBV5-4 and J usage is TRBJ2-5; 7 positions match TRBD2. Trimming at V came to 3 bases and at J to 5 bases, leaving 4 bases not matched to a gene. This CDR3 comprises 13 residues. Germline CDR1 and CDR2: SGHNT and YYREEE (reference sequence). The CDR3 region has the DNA TGTGCCAGCAGCTCGGAGCGGGGCGAGACCCAGTACTTC. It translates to CASSSERGETQYF.

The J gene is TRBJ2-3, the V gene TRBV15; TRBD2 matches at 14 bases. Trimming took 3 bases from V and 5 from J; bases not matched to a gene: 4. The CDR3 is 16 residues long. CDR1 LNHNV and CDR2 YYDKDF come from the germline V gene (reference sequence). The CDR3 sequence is CATSSPGLAGVDTQYF. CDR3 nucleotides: TGTGCCACCAGCAGCCCGGGACTAGCGGGAGTAGATACGCAGTATTTT.

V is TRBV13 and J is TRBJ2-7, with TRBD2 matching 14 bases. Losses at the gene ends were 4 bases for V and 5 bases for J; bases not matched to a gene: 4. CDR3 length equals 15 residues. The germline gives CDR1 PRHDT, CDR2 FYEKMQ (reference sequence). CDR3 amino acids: CASSWGLAGEHEQYF. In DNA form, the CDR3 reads TGTGCCAGCAGCTGGGGACTAGCGGGAGAACACGAGCAGTACTTC.

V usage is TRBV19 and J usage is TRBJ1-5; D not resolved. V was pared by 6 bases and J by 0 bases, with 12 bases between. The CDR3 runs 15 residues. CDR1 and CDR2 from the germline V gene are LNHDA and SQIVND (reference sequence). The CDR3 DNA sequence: TGTGCCAGTAGGAAAGAGTTATTTAGCAATCAGCCCCAGCATTTT. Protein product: CASRKELFSNQPQHF.

The chain's CDR3 is CASRPRLAGGDEQYF. As DNA, the CDR3 is TGTGCCAGTAGACCGAGACTAGCGGGGGGGGACGAGCAGTACTTC. The J gene is TRBJ2-7, the V gene TRBV7-2; 14 bases align to TRBD2. V shed 9 bases and J 5 bases; nucleotides not matched to a gene: 9. The CDR3 has 15 amino acids. Looked up from germline, CDR1 is SGHTA and CDR2 is FQGNSA.

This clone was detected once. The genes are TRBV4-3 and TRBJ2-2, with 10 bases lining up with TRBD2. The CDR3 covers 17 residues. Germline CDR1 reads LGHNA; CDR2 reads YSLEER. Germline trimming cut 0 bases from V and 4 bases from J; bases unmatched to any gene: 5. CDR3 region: CASSQDPSGGFTGELFF. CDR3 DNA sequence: TGCGCCAGCAGCCAAGATCCTAGCGGGGGATTCACCGGGGAGCTGTTTTTT.

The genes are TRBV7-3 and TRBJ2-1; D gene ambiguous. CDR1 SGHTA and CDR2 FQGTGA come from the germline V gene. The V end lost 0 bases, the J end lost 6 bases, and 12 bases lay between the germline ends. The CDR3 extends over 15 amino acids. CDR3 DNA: TGTGCCAGCAGCTTAACGTTCCAGTTATCCAATGAGCAGTTCTTC. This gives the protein CASSLTFQLSNEQFF.